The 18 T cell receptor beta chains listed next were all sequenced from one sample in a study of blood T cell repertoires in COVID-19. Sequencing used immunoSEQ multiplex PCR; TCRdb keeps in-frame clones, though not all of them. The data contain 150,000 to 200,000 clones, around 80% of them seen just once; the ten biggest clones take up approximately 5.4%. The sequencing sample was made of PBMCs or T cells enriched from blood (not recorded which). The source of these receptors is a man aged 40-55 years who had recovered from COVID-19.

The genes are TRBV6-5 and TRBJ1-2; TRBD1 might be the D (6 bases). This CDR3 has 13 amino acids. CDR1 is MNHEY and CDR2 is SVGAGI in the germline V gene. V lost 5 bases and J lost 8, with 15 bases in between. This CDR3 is CASSKQGTWGYTF. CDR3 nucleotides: TGTGCCAGCAGTAAACAGGGTACTTGGGGCTACACCTTC.

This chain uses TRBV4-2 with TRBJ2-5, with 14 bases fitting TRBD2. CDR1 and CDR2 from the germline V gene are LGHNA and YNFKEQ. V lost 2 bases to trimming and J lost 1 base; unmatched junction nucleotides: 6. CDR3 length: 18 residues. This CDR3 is CASSQSRTSGGIQETQYF. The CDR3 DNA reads TGTGCCAGCAGCCAATCGCGGACTAGCGGGGGGATCCAAGAGACCCAGTACTTC.

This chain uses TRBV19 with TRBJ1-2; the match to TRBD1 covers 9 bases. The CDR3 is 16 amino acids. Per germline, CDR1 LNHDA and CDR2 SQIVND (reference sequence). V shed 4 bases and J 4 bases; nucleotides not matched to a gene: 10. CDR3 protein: CASSRGTTGGGYGYTF. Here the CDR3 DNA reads TGTGCCAGTAGTAGGGGAACGACAGGGGGAGGCTATGGCTACACCTTC.

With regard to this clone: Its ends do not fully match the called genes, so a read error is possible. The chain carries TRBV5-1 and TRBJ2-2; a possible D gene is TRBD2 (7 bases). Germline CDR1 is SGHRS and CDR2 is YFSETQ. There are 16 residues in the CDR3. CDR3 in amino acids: CARSLADGGLTGELFF. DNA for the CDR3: TGCGCCCGCAGCTTGGCCGACGGGGGGCTGACCGGGGAGCTGTTTTTT.

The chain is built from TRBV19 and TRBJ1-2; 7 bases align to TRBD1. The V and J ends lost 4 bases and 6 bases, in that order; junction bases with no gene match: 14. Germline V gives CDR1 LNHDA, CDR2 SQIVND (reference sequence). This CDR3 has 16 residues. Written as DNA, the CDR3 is TGTGCCAGTAGTACGGGACAGATACCCAACCTTGATGGCTACACCTTC. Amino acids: CASSTGQIPNLDGYTF.

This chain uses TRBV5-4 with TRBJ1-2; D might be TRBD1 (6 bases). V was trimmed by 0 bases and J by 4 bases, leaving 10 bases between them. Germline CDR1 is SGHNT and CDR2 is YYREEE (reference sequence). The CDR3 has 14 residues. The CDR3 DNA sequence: TGTGCCAGCAGCTTGGGACAGGCCGGCTATGGCTACACCTTC. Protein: CASSLGQAGYGYTF.

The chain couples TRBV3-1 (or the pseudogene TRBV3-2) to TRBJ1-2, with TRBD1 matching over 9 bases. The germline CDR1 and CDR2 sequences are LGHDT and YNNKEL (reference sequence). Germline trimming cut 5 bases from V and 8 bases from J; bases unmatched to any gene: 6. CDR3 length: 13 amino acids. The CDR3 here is CASSYRDRAGYTF. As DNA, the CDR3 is TGTGCCAGCAGCTACAGGGACAGGGCCGGCTACACCTTC.

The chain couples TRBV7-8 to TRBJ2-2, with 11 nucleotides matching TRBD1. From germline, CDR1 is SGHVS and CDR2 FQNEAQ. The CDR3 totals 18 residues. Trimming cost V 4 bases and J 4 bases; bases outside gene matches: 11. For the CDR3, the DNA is TGTGCCAGCAGCTCCCGACATCCGGGACAGGGGGGCACCGGGGAGCTGTTTTTT. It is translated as CASSSRHPGQGGTGELFF.

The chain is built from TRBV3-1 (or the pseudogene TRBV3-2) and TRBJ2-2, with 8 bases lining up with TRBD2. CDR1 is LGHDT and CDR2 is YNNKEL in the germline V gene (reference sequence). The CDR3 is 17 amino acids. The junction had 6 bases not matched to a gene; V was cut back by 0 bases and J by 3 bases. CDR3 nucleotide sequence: TGTGCCAGCAGCCAAGAAAGAGTAGCGGGGTACACCGGGGAGCTGTTTTTT. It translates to CASSQERVAGYTGELFF.

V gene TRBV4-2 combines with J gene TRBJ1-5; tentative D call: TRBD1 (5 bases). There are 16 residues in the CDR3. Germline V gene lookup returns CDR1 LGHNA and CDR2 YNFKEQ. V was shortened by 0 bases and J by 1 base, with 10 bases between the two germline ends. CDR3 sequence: CASSQEAGVSNQPQHF. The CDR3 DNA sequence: TGTGCCAGCAGCCAAGAGGCGGGGGTGAGCAATCAGCCCCAGCATTTT.

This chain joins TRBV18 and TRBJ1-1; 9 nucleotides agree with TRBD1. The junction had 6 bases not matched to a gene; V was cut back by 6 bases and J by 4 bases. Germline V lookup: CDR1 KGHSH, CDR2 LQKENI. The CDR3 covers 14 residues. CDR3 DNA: TGTGCCAGCTCCCCTTCACAGGGGGCCACTGAAGCTTTCTTT. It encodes CASSPSQGATEAFF.

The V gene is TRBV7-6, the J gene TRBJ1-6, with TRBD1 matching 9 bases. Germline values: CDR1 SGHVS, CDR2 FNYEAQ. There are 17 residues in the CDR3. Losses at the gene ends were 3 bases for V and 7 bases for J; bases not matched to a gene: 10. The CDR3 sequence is CASSFLAPGQGNSPLHF. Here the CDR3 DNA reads TGTGCCAGCAGCTTTCTCGCACCGGGACAGGGCAATTCACCCCTCCACTTT.

The CDR3 nucleotides read TGTGCCAGCAGCTTAGTACAGCGGACCACAGATACGCAGTATTTT. It is translated as CASSLVQRTTDTQYF. This chain connects TRBV7-2 to TRBJ2-3; D perhaps matches TRBD2 (5 bases). Trimming took off 1 base at V and 2 bases at J, with 10 bases between the two ends. This CDR3 spans 15 amino acids. In germline, CDR1 is SGHTA, CDR2 FQGNSA.

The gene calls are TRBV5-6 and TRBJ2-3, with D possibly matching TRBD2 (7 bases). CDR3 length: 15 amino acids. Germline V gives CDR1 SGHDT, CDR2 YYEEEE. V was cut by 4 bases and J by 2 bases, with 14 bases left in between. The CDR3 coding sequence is TGTGCCAGCAGCCTGGTGGGGGGGGCCACAGATACGCAGTATTTT. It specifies CASSLVGGATDTQYF.

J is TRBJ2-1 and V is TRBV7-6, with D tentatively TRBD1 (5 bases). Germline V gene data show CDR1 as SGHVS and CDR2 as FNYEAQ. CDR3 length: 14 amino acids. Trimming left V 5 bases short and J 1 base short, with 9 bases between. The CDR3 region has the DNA TGTGCCAGCAGCCAACAGGTATCCTACAATGAGCAGTTCTTC. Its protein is CASSQQVSYNEQFF.

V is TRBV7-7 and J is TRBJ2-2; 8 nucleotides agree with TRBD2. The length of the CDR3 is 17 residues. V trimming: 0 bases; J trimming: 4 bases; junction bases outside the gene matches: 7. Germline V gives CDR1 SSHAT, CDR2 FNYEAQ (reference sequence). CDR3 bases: TGTGCCAGCAGCTTAGCCCCGCGGGGGGCCGCCACCGGGGAGCTGTTTTTT. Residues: CASSLAPRGAATGELFF.

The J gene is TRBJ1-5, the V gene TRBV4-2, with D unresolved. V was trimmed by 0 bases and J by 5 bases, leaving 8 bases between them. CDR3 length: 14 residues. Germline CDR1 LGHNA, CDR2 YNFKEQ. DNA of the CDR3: TGTGCCAGCAGCCAAGATCGAGGTTATCAGCCCCAGCATTTT. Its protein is CASSQDRGYQPQHF.

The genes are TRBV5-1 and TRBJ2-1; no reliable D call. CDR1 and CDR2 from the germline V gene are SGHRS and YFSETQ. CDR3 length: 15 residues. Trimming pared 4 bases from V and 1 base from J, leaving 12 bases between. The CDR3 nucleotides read TGCGCCAGCAGCCTAGGCACCCTTTCCTACAATGAGCAGTTCTTC. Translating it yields CASSLGTLSYNEQFF.